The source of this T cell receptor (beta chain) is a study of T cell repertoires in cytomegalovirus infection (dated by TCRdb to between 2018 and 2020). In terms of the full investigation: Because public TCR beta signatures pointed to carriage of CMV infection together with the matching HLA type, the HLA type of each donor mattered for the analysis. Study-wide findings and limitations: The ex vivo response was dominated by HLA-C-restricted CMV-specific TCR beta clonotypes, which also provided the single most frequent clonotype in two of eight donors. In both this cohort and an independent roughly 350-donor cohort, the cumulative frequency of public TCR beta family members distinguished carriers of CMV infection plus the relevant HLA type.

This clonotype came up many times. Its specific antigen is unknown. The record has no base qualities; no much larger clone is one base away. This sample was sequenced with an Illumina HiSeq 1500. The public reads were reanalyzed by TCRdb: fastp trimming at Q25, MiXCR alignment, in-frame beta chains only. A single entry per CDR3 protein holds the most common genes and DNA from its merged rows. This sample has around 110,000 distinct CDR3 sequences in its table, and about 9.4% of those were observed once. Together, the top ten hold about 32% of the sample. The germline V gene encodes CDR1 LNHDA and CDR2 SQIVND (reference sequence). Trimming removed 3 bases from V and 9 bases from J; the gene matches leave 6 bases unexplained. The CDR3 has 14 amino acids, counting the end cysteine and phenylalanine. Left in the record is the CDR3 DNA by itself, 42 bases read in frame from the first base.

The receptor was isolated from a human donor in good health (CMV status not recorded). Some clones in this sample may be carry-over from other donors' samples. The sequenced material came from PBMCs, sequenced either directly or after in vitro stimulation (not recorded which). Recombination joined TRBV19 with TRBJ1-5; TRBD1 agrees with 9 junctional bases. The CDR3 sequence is CASSMDRGTLPQHF. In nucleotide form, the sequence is TGTGCCAGTAGTATGGACAGGGGAACTCTGCCCCAGCATTTT. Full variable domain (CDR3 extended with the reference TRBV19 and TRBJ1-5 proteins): DGGITQSPKYLFRKEGQNVTLSCEQNLNHDAMYWYRQDPGQGLRLIYYSQIVNDFQKGDIAEGYSVSREKKESFPLTVTSAQKNPTAFYLCASSMDRGTLPQHFGDGTRLSIL.